These T cell receptor beta chains were read from a single sample in a study of cytomegalovirus exposure and HLA in healthy donors. Sequenced by immunoSEQ multiplex PCR; TCRdb stores in-frame clones only, minus some. The sample has fewer than 130,000 clones; just under 75% are singletons. Material: PBMCs. The receptors come from a man aged 50 to 60 in good health and CMV-seropositive. Each CDR3 is given with its conserved first and last residue. D genes are given only for firm matches. A clone size is listed for some rows: how often the clone was seen (once, few, many), or a class if it is expanded.

>NA|TRBJ1-2|TRBD1|TRBV5-1
CASSLAGTANYGYTF
TGCGCCAGCAGCTTGGCCGGGACAGCCAACTATGGCTACACCTTC
>NA|TRBJ1-2|NA|TRBV19
CASSMGLRANYGYTF
TGTGCCAGTAGTATGGGCCTTAGAGCTAACTATGGCTACACCTTC
>NA|TRBJ1-1|NA|TRBV18
CASSPRVEYDTEAFF
TGTGCCAGCTCACCACGAGTCGAGTACGACACTGAAGCTTTCTTT
>NA|TRBJ2-1|TRBD1|TRBV11-2
CASSIQGDEQFF
TGTGCCAGCAGCATACAGGGGGATGAGCAGTTCTTC
>few|TRBJ2-3|NA|TRBV5-1
CASSLTVSGSTDTQYF
TGCGCCAGCAGCCTGACAGTGAGCGGGAGCACAGATACGCAGTATTTT
>NA|TRBJ2-1|TRBD1|TRBV28
CASSFYRGQFF
TGTGCCAGCAGCTTCTACAGGGGCCAGTTCTTC
>NA|TRBJ2-1|NA|TRBV5-1
CASSLLVGGPNNEQFF
TGCGCCAGCAGCTTGTTGGTCGGGGGGCCGAACAATGAGCAGTTCTTC
>NA|TRBJ2-6|NA|TRBV6-5
CASRAAGANGLTF
TGTGCCAGCAGGGCGGCTGGGGCCAACGGCCTGACTTTC
>NA|TRBJ2-3|NA|TRBV20-1
CSAPLADTQYF
TGCAGTGCTCCACTAGCAGATACGCAGTATTTT
>NA|TRBJ1-2|NA|TRBV5-1
CASTFNVGHHYGYTF
TGCGCCAGCACCTTCAATGTTGGACACCACTATGGCTACACCTTC
>NA|TRBJ2-5|NA|TRBV11-2
CASSLRRGVQETQYF
TGTGCCAGCAGCCTCCGACGCGGAGTACAAGAGACCCAGTACTTC
>NA|TRBJ2-1|NA|TRBV9
CASSGQLTNSYNEQFF
TGTGCCAGCAGCGGGCAGTTAACCAACTCCTACAATGAGCAGTTCTTC
>few|TRBJ1-1|TRBD1|TRBV11-2
CASSSGQVTEAFF
TGTGCCAGCAGCTCCGGACAGGTGACTGAAGCTTTCTTT
>few|TRBJ2-3|TRBD2|TRBV7-6
CASSSLAGSSTDTQYF
TGTGCCAGCAGCTCGTTAGCGGGGTCTAGCACAGATACGCAGTATTTT
>NA|TRBJ2-3|NA|TRBV5-8
CASSHGTSFKDTQYF
TGTGCCAGCAGCCATGGGACTTCGTTCAAGGATACGCAGTATTTT